This entry is about one T cell receptor beta chain. The antigen is not known. With 5 bases removed from V and 3 bases from J, the gap between germline ends came to 10 bases. The CDR3 runs 13 residues. Germline lookup yields CDR1 WNHNN and CDR2 SYGVQD (reference sequence). These data come from a study of blood T cells in healthy people across ages. The study's findings and limits: What prevented conclusive comparison of naive and antigen-experienced cells was that PBMCs were unsorted.

A sample-barcoded 5' primer and a J-beta primer mix were used in a second PCR of about 7 to 12 cycles. MiXCR, run by TCRdb on the 5' RACE reads, gives a single entry per CDR3 protein. In the table there are 700,000 or so distinct CDR3 sequences, over 40% of which are singletons. The chain is built from TRBV10-1 and TRBJ2-5, with TRBD1 as a possible D gene (5 bases). This receptor was obtained from a man aged 80 or over in good health. Sample: blood. CDR3 protein: CASSWTREETQYF. The CDR3 DNA reads as TGCGCCAGCAGTTGGACCAGGGAAGAGACCCAGTACTTC.